These 30 T cell receptor beta chains were all obtained from the same sample, sequenced in a study of T cells in Graves' hyperthyroidism and ophthalmopathy. The source material, RNA transcripts, was used to amplify TCR beta CDR3 regions. RT-PCR in the first round (using the HTBI primer set) targeted the TCR CDR3. Each CDR3 protein gets one entry after TCRdb re-called the multiplex PCR reads with MiXCR. Of around 450,000 distinct CDR3 sequences listed, roughly 13% are singletons. Input material: blood. The source of these receptors is a woman in her late teens or twenties with Graves' hyperthyroidism.

The chain combines TRBV28 with TRBJ1-1; possibly TRBD1 for D (6 bases). Trimming stripped 6 bases from V and 3 bases from J, with 17 bases between. From germline, CDR1 is MDHEN and CDR2 SYDVKM. This CDR3 has 15 residues. DNA of the CDR3: TGTGCCAGCAGCATAGCCCGGGGGCGTTACACTGAAGCTTTCTTT. Translating it yields CASSIARGRYTEAFF. The full variable domain, in which reference TRBV28 and TRBJ1-1 provide the parts outside the CDR3, is DVKVTQSSRYLVKRTGEKVFLECVQDMDHENMFWYRQDPGLGLRLIYFSYDVKMKEKGDIPEGYSVSREKKERFSLILESASTNQTSMYLCASSIARGRYTEAFFGQGTRLTVV.

Concerning this clonotype itself: The junction differs from germline at one of its ends, possibly a read error. V is TRBV3-1 and J is TRBJ1-3, with D unresolved. The CDR3 totals 17 residues. Germline-derived CDR1 and CDR2 are LGHDT and YNNKEL (reference sequence). The CDR3 loop is CAGSQGPGDYAGNTIYF. The DNA of the CDR3 is TGTGCCGGCAGCCAAGGCCCCGGCGACTACGCTGGAAACACCATATATTTT.

This clonotype was picked up a small number of times. The chain uses TRBV6-1 and TRBJ2-4; D is undetermined. Trimming pared 1 base from V and 0 bases from J, leaving 7 bases between. Germline V gene lookup returns CDR1 MNHNS and CDR2 SASEGT. This CDR3 region has 15 residues. The CDR3, as DNA: TGTGCCAGCAGTGAAGTGTGGATAGCCAAAAACATTCAGTACTTC. Translation: CASSEVWIAKNIQYF.

This clonotype was seen once. The chain links TRBV5-1 to TRBJ2-3; D is undetermined. Trimming stripped 1 base from V and 6 bases from J, with 12 bases between. Germline-derived CDR1 and CDR2 are SGHRS and YFSETQ. The CDR3 is 14 residues long. The CDR3 DNA is TGCGCCAGCAGCTTGTACACCCTCAGGGATACGCAGTATTTT. It specifies CASSLYTLRDTQYF.

The chain combines TRBV29-1 with TRBJ2-7; maybe TRBD2 (6 bases). Germline V gene data show CDR1 as SQVTM and CDR2 as ANQGSEA. V lost 6 bases, J lost 3 bases, and 21 bases lay in between. The CDR3 contains 15 residues. CDR3 sequence reads: CSVETSTSPFYEQYF. DNA of the CDR3: TGCAGCGTCGAAACTAGCACCAGTCCTTTCTACGAGCAGTACTTC.

There are many counts of this clonotype. The chain employs TRBV28 and TRBJ2-7, with 10 bases lining up with TRBD2. Germline V gene lookup returns CDR1 MDHEN and CDR2 SYDVKM. The CDR3 length is 15 residues. V lost 7 bases, J lost 2 bases, and 8 bases stayed unmatched. The CDR3 is CASKPPGLATYEQYF. In DNA form, the CDR3 reads TGTGCCAGCAAGCCCCCGGGACTAGCGACCTACGAGCAGTACTTC. Using reference TRBV28 and TRBJ2-7 for the parts outside the CDR3, the full variable domain is DVKVTQSSRYLVKRTGEKVFLECVQDMDHENMFWYRQDPGLGLRLIYFSYDVKMKEKGDIPEGYSVSREKKERFSLILESASTNQTSMYLCASKPPGLATYEQYFGPGTRLTVT.

The J gene is TRBJ2-4, the V gene TRBV6-2 or TRBV6-3; D is uncertain. This CDR3 region has 17 residues. The V and J ends lost 1 base and 0 bases respectively, with 13 bases between them. The germline V gene has CDR1 MNHEY and CDR2 SVGEGT. In DNA form, the CDR3 reads TGTGCCAGCAGTTACTTTAATGATCAGCTAGCCAAAAACATTCAGTACTTC. This sequence encodes CASSYFNDQLAKNIQYF.

This chain connects TRBV20-1 to TRBJ2-1; 7 nucleotides line up with TRBD2. With 1 base clipped from V and 2 bases from J, the junction kept 2 bases outside the gene matches. This CDR3 comprises 14 residues. CDR1 is DFQATT, CDR2 SNEGSKA, per germline (reference sequence). CDR3 in DNA: TGCAGTGCTAGAGCTAGCGGAACCTACAATGAGCAGTTCTTC. This sequence encodes CSARASGTYNEQFF.

In this sample, this clonotype turned up many times. The chain employs TRBV6-6 and TRBJ2-1; 12 bases line up with TRBD2. V was pared by 2 bases and J by 5 bases, with 4 bases of the junction left unmatched. The CDR3 runs to 16 residues. CDR1 and CDR2 (germline): MNHNY, SVGAGI (reference sequence). DNA for the CDR3: TGTGCCAGCAGTTACGTGGGACTAGCGGGTAACAATGAGCAGTTCTTC. It is translated as CASSYVGLAGNNEQFF.

The chain is built from TRBV20-1 and TRBJ2-7; 8 nucleotides line up with TRBD1. Germline CDR1 reads DFQATT; CDR2 reads SNEGSKA (reference sequence). The junction had 5 bases not matched to a gene; V was cut back by 4 bases and J by 3 bases. This CDR3 has 13 residues. The CDR3 region is CSATDRDVYEQYF. CDR3 DNA sequence: TGCAGTGCTACGGACAGGGACGTCTACGAGCAGTACTTC.

This clonotype was found a few times. The chain carries TRBV7-8 and TRBJ2-3, with D perhaps matching TRBD2 (6 bases). There are 15 residues in the CDR3. Germline V gene data show CDR1 as SGHVS and CDR2 as FQNEAQ. The V end was cut by 2 bases, the J end by 4 bases, with 13 bases between. This chain's CDR3 is CASSLRVRESDTQYF. The CDR3 coding sequence is TGTGCCAGCAGCTTAAGAGTTCGGGAGTCAGATACGCAGTATTTT. The variable domain in full, completed from reference TRBV7-8 and TRBJ2-3, reads GAGVSQSPRYKVAKRGQDVALRCDPISGHVSLFWYQQALGQGPEFLTYFQNEAQLDKSGLPSDRFFAERPEGSVSTLKIQRTQQEDSAVYLCASSLRVRESDTQYFGPGTRLTVL.

The table lists this clonotype with many counts. The chain employs TRBV28 and TRBJ2-1; D is unclear. Germline V gene sequence: CDR1 MDHEN, CDR2 SYDVKM. The CDR3 runs to 11 residues. V was pared by 10 bases and J by 5 bases, with 9 bases between. CDR3 loop: CATWSNNEQFF. In DNA, the CDR3 is TGTGCCACCTGGTCCAACAATGAGCAGTTCTTC. The full variable domain, in which reference TRBV28 and TRBJ2-1 provide the parts outside the CDR3, is DVKVTQSSRYLVKRTGEKVFLECVQDMDHENMFWYRQDPGLGLRLIYFSYDVKMKEKGDIPEGYSVSREKKERFSLILESASTNQTSMYLCATWSNNEQFFGPGTRLTVL.

The sample holds many counts of this clonotype. The genes are TRBV6-1 and TRBJ2-5; D unclear. Trimming removed 11 bases at V and 2 bases at J, with 9 bases between. The CDR3 runs 11 residues. Germline V gives CDR1 MNHNS, CDR2 SASEGT. The CDR3 coding sequence is TGTGCCTCGGGTCGACAAGAGACCCAGTACTTC. Translating it yields CASGRQETQYF.

This clonotype has just a few counts. V is TRBV30 and J is TRBJ1-1, with D possibly being TRBD1 (5 bases). Between the trimmed V and J ends, which lost 5 bases and 7 bases, there was a span of 14 bases. Germline assignment: CDR1 GTSNPN and CDR2 SVGIG (reference sequence). There are 12 residues in the CDR3. CDR3 bases: TGTGCCTGGGAAATCGGGACGGTTGAAGCTTTCTTT. Translation gives CAWEIGTVEAFF.

Points on this clonotype: The junction differs from germline at one of its ends, possibly a read error. The rearrangement joins TRBV13 to TRBJ1-5; 7 positions match TRBD1. The CDR3 consists of 15 residues. The V gene's germline CDR1 is PRHDT and CDR2 FYEKMQ (reference sequence). The CDR3 DNA sequence: TGCGCCAGCAGCTCCCGGGACAGTAGCAATCAGCCCCAGCATTTT. It is translated as CASSSRDSSNQPQHF. The full variable domain, completed using reference TRBV13 and TRBJ1-5, is AAGVIQSPRHLIKEKRETATLKCYPIPRHDTVYWYQQGPGQDPQFLISFYEKMQSDKGSIPDRFSAQQFSDYHSELNMSSLELGDSALYFCASSSRDSSNQPQHFGDGTRLSIL.

In this sample, this clonotype turned up many times. The chain has TRBV28 and TRBJ2-3, with D unclear. Between the trimmed V and J ends, which lost 8 bases and 2 bases, there was a span of 14 bases. In germline, CDR1 is MDHEN, CDR2 SYDVKM. The CDR3 covers 14 residues. The CDR3 here is CASGLMSATDTQYF. The CDR3 nucleotides are TGTGCCAGCGGGCTCATGAGCGCCACAGATACGCAGTATTTT. The variable domain in full, with the rest retrieved from reference TRBV28 and TRBJ2-3, is DVKVTQSSRYLVKRTGEKVFLECVQDMDHENMFWYRQDPGLGLRLIYFSYDVKMKEKGDIPEGYSVSREKKERFSLILESASTNQTSMYLCASGLMSATDTQYFGPGTRLTVL.

V usage is TRBV28 and J usage is TRBJ1-4, with D perhaps matching TRBD1 (5 bases). Germline assignment: CDR1 MDHEN and CDR2 SYDVKM. Trimming left V 0 bases short and J 6 bases short, with 5 bases between. CDR3 length: 13 residues. The CDR3 DNA is TGTGCCAGCAGTTTATGGGGGGATGAAAAACTGTTTTTT. It encodes CASSLWGDEKLFF.

The V gene is TRBV7-2, the J gene TRBJ2-1; D gene ambiguous. The CDR3 contains 13 residues. CDR1 and CDR2 (germline): SGHTA, FQGNSA. Trimming cost V 2 bases and J 5 bases, with 7 bases left between them. The CDR3 reads CASSLSPDNEQFF. The CDR3 coding sequence is TGTGCCAGCAGCTTAAGCCCGGACAATGAGCAGTTCTTC.

This clonotype was observed a handful of times. This chain joins TRBV19 and TRBJ2-7; no reliable D call. V lost 7 bases and J 4 bases, leaving 11 bases between the germline ends. This CDR3 comprises 12 residues. Germline assignment: CDR1 LNHDA and CDR2 SQIVND (reference sequence). The CDR3 region has the DNA TGTGCCAGTACCGATTGGTGGTACGAGCAGTACTTC. Protein sequence: CASTDWWYEQYF.

This clonotype was detected only a few times. The chain combines TRBV28 with TRBJ2-6; D remains ambiguous. CDR3 size: 17 residues. V lost 10 bases and J 0 bases, leaving 19 bases between the germline ends. The V gene's germline CDR1 is MDHEN and CDR2 SYDVKM. This chain's CDR3 is CATGRFRLRSGANVLTF. In DNA form, the CDR3 reads TGTGCCACCGGGCGGTTCAGGCTACGCTCTGGGGCCAACGTCCTGACTTTC.

The chain is built from TRBV29-1 and TRBJ2-3, with 11 bases matching TRBD2. Per germline, CDR1 SQVTM and CDR2 ANQGSEA. With V trimmed by 2 bases and J by 2 bases, 9 bases remained unmatched. The CDR3 loop spans 17 amino acids. The CDR3 sequence: CSVENIAGGGNTDTQYF. The CDR3 DNA follows: TGCAGCGTTGAAAACATAGCGGGAGGGGGGAACACAGATACGCAGTATTTT.

This clonotype was observed a handful of times. The DNA of the CDR3 is TGTGCCAGCAGCCCCGGGTTGACAGGGGGCTACCGGGACACTGAAGCTTTCTTT. Its protein product is CASSPGLTGGYRDTEAFF. The chain uses TRBV3-1 and TRBJ1-1, with 10 bases fitting TRBD1. V lost 4 bases to trimming and J lost 3 bases; unmatched junction nucleotides: 14. The CDR3 spans 18 residues. Germline CDR1 reads LGHDT; CDR2 reads YNNKEL (reference sequence).

This clonotype was counted at least ten times. This rearrangement joins TRBV3-1 to TRBJ1-3; 7 nucleotides match TRBD1. The CDR3 runs to 14 residues. Losses at the gene ends were 3 bases for V and 4 bases for J; bases not matched to a gene: 3. Per germline, CDR1 LGHDT and CDR2 YNNKEL (reference sequence). CDR3 amino acids: CASSHRGPGNTIYF. The CDR3 region has the DNA TGTGCCAGCAGCCATAGGGGGCCCGGAAACACCATATATTTT. The full variable domain, in which reference TRBV3-1 and TRBJ1-3 provide the parts outside the CDR3, is DTAVSQTPKYLVTQMGNDKSIKCEQNLGHDTMYWYKQDSKKFLKIMFSYNNKELIINETVPNRFSPKSPDKAHLNLHINSLELGDSAVYFCASSHRGPGNTIYFGEGSWLTVV.

This clonotype was seen more than once but under ten times. A much larger clone sits a single nucleotide away, making a read error possible. The chain carries TRBV16 and TRBJ1-5; D is unresolved. The CDR3 has 16 residues. Germline values: CDR1 KGHSY, CDR2 FQNENV. The CDR3 DNA reads TGTGCCAGCAGCCAATCGGCCAGCCATAGCAATCAGCCCCGGCATTTT. This sequence encodes CASSQSASHSNQPRHF.

Remarks on this clonotype: A single base separates this from a much larger clone, so it may be a read error. The chain employs TRBV6-1 and TRBJ2-3, with a weak D call TRBD1 (6 bases). The V end lost 5 bases, the J end lost 0 bases, and 12 bases lay between the germline ends. This CDR3 is built from 15 residues. Germline CDR1 MNHNS, CDR2 SASEGT. The DNA for the CDR3 is TGTGCCAGCAGTCCTAGGACAGACAGCACAGATACGCAGTATTTT. It specifies CASSPRTDSTDTQYF.

This clonotype was recorded many times. The chain is built from TRBV11-2 and TRBJ1-1; 7 positions match TRBD1. J gave up 3 bases and V 2 bases, and 0 bases lay outside the gene matches. Germline values: CDR1 SGHAT, CDR2 FQNNGV. This CDR3 is built from 13 residues. The CDR3 sequence: CASSLTGDTEAFF. Written as DNA, the CDR3 is TGTGCCAGCAGCTTAACAGGGGACACTGAAGCTTTCTTT.

This chain connects TRBV28 to TRBJ2-5; D may be TRBD1 or TRBD2 (6 bases each). The CDR3 totals 16 residues. Trimming cost V 5 bases and J 6 bases, with 22 bases left between them. Germline V CDR1 and CDR2: MDHEN, SYDVKM. CDR3 bases: TGTGCCAGCAGTCCTGGGGGGACAAGAATGGCAAAGACCCAGTACTTC. Its protein product is CASSPGGTRMAKTQYF.

This clonotype showed up many times. The chain joins TRBV29-1 to TRBJ2-1; D ambiguous. CDR1 and CDR2 (germline): SQVTM, ANQGSEA. This CDR3 has 14 residues. V was shortened by 6 bases and J by 7 bases, with 19 bases between the two germline ends. This CDR3 reads CSVKTLSEENEQFF. The CDR3 coding sequence is TGCAGCGTCAAGACTCTCTCCGAGGAGAATGAGCAGTTCTTC.

This clonotype was seen more than once but under ten times. The chain employs TRBV13 and TRBJ2-5, with D perhaps TRBD1 (5 bases). The germline gives CDR1 PRHDT, CDR2 FYEKMQ (reference sequence). V was trimmed by 2 bases and J by 5 bases, leaving 18 bases between them. The CDR3 is 16 amino acids. The CDR3 region is CASSLKGDENWETQYF. The CDR3 DNA follows: TGTGCCAGCAGCTTAAAAGGGGATGAGAATTGGGAGACCCAGTACTTC.

The table lists this clonotype with a few counts. The J gene is TRBJ2-7, the V gene TRBV7-2, with TRBD1 as a possible D gene (6 bases). With 5 bases removed from V and 1 base from J, the gap between germline ends came to 15 bases. The germline V gene encodes CDR1 SGHTA and CDR2 FQGNSA. The CDR3 is 15 residues long. CDR3 amino acids: CASSPGVGSSYEQYF. The CDR3 coding sequence is TGTGCCAGCAGCCCAGGGGTGGGGTCATCCTACGAGCAGTACTTC.